This TCR beta chain is drawn from a study of blood T cell repertoires in COVID-19. Study-wide context: Researchers got acute and convalescent COVID-19 samples from the United States, Italy and Spain.

The method was immunoSEQ multiplex PCR; TCRdb's version includes in-frame clones alone and lacks a portion of them. Of over 150,000 clones listed, 88% are singletons. This CDR3 region has 15 residues. Germline V gene lookup returns CDR1 MNHEY and CDR2 SVGAGI. V was cut by 6 bases and J by 2 bases, with 16 bases left in between. J is TRBJ1-1 and V is TRBV6-5, with a tentative D call TRBD1 (5 bases). Input material: peripheral blood. This sequence originates from a man aged 25 to 40 with acute or convalescent COVID-19. For the CDR3, the DNA is TGTGCCAGCAGGGTAAACGGACATCTAAACACTGAAGCTTTCTTT. Protein: CASRVNGHLNTEAFF.